This TCR beta chain was recorded in a study of identical twins. Notes on the study in general: Clonotypes of the beta chain that were abundant in cord blood carried fewer insertions (memory repertoires showed none). Beta out-of-frame sequences showed weaker excess twin sharing.

This clonotype showed up just a few times. The antigen is not known. This CDR3 has 16 residues. Per germline, CDR1 MGHRA and CDR2 YSYEKL. Trimming pared 6 bases from V and 3 bases from J, leaving 19 bases between. A universal primer site was incorporated via template switching, and the cDNA contained unique molecular identifiers. TCRdb processed the 5' RACE reads anew with MiXCR; each CDR3 protein has one entry. The table records hundreds of thousands of distinct CDR3 sequences, less than 10% of them present only once. These same data were also listed under a study on yellow fever vaccine responses in identical twins.

This clonotype originated in a woman in her late teens or twenties in good health. Specimen: PBMCs. The V call is TRBV4-1, the J call TRBJ2-3; D uncertain. The chain's CDR3 is CASRKRQGTTTDTQYF. The CDR3 coding sequence is TGCGCCAGCAGGAAAAGACAAGGTACAACGACAGATACGCAGTATTTT.